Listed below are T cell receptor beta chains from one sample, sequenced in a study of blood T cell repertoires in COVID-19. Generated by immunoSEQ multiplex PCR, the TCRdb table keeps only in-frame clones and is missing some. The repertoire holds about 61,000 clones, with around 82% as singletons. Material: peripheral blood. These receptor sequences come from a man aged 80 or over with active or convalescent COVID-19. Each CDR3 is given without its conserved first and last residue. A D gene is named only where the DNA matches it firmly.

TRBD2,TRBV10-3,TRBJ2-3,AISPGLAGPDTQY
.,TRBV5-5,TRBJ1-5,ASSSRDSREPQH
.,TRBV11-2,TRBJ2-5,ASSLALDRLQETQY
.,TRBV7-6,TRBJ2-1,ASSFWHSSENEQF
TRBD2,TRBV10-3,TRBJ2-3,AISSRTGTSVGGPDTQY
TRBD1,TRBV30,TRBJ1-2,AWSRDRGQQGYT
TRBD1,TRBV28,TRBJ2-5,ASRDRGQETQY
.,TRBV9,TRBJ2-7,ASSVEPGAYEQY
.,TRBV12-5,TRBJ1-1,ASGFSTDTEAF
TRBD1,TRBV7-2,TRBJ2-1,ASSPSESGTGEEQF
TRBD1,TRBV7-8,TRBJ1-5,ASSRRQGQPQH
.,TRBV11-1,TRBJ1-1,ASSSEVANTEAF
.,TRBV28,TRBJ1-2,ASSLAGNVYGYT
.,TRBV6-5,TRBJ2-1,ASSYLAEPKREQF
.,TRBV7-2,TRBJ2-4,ASSLATENIQY
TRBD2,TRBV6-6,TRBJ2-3,ASRQWTSGSTDTQY
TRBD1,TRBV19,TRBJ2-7,ASSEQGAGRYEQY